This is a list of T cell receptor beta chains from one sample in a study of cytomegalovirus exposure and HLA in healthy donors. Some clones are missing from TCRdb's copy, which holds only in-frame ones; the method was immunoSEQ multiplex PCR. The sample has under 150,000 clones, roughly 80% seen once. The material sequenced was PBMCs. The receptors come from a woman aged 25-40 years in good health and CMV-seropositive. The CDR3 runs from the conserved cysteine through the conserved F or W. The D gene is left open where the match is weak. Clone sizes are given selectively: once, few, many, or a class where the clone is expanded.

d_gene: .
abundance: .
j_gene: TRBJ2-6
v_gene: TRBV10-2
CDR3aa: CASSEAGGANVLTF
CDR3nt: TGCGCCAGCAGTGAAGCCGGGGGGGCCAACGTCCTGACTTTC

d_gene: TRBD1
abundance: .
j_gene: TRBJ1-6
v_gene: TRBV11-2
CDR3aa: CASRPITGEGSYNSPLHF
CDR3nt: TGTGCCAGCAGGCCGATTACAGGGGAAGGGTCCTATAATTCACCCCTCCACTTT

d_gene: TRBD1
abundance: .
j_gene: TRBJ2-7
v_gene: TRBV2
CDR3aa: CASSGDRGFGEQYF
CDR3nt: TGTGCCAGCAGCGGGGACAGGGGGTTTGGCGAGCAGTACTTC

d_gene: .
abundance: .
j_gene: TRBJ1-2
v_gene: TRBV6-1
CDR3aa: CASSWARVNYGYTF
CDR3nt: TGTGCCAGCAGCTGGGCCAGGGTTAACTATGGCTACACCTTC

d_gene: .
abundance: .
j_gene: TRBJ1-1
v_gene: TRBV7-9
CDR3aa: CASSPKAFF
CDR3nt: TGTGCCAGCAGCCCTAAAGCTTTCTTT

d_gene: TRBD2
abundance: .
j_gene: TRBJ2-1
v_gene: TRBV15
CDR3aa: CATSRDLGSGADRNEQFF
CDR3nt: TGTGCCACCAGCAGAGATCTAGGAAGCGGGGCCGATCGCAATGAGCAGTTCTTC

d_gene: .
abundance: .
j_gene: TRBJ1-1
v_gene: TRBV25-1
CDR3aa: CASSELQDMNTEAFF
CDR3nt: TGTGCCAGCAGTGAGCTACAGGACATGAACACTGAAGCTTTCTTT

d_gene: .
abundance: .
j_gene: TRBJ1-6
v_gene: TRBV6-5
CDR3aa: CASKNQGNSPLHF
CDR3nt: TGTGCCAGCAAAAATCAGGGGAATTCACCCCTCCACTTT

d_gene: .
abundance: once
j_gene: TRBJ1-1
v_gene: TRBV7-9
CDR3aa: CSSSQTLNTEAFF
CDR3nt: TGTTCCAGCAGCCAGACACTGAACACTGAAGCTTTCTTT

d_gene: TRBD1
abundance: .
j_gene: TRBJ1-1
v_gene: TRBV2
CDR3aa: CAGGTGGTEAFF
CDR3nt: TGTGCCGGGGGGACAGGGGGCACTGAAGCTTTCTTT

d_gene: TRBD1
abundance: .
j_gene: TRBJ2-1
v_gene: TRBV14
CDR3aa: CASSQGWDRGSSYNEQFF
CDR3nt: TGTGCCAGCAGCCAAGGATGGGACAGGGGAAGCTCCTACAATGAGCAGTTCTTC

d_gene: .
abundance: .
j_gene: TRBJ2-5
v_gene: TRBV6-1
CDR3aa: CAIRRGGSETQYF
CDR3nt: TGTGCCATCAGGCGGGGCGGTTCAGAGACCCAGTACTTC

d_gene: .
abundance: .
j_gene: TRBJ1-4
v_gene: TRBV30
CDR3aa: CAWSSGGSNEKLFF
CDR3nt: TGTGCCTGGAGTTCGGGAGGTTCTAACGAAAAACTGTTTTTT

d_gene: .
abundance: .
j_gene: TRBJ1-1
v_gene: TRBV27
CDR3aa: CASSLSRNTEAFF
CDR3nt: TGTGCCAGCAGTTTATCGCGGAACACTGAAGCTTTCTTT

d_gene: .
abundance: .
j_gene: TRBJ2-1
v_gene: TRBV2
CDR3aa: CASRAITLSGLYDEQFF
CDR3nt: TGTGCCAGCAGAGCCATCACTCTTTCAGGGTTATATGATGAGCAGTTCTTC

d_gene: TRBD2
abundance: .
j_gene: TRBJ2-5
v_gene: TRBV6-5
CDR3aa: CASSSRLAQETQYF
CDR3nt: TGTGCCAGCAGTTCGCGACTAGCTCAAGAGACCCAGTACTTC

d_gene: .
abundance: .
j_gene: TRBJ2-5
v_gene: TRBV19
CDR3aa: CASSGAGRLETQYF
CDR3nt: TGTGCCAGTAGTGGCGCAGGGAGGTTGGAGACCCAGTACTTC

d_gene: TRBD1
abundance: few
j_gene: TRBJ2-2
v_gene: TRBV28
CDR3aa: CASSIRTGLNTGELFF
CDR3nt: TGTGCCAGCAGTATAAGGACAGGGCTAAACACCGGGGAGCTGTTTTTT

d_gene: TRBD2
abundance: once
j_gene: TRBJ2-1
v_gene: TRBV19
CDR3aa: CASSTSGRISYNEQFF
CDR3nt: TGTGCCAGTAGTACCAGCGGGAGGATCTCCTACAATGAGCAGTTCTTC

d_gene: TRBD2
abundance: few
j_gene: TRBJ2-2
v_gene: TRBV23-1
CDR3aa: CASSQGGLAGTGELFF
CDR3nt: TGCGCCAGCAGTCAAGGGGGACTAGCGGGCACCGGGGAGCTGTTTTTT

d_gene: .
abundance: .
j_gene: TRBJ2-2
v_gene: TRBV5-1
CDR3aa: CASSNSGRQDTGELFF
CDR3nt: TGCGCCAGCAGCAATAGCGGGCGACAGGACACCGGGGAGCTGTTTTTT

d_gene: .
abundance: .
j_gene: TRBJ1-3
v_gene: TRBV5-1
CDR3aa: CASSLAPQQGANSGNTIYF
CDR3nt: TGCGCCAGCAGCTTGGCCCCTCAACAGGGCGCTAACTCTGGAAACACCATATATTTT